The rows below give T cell receptor beta chains drawn from one sample of a study of blood T cell repertoires in COVID-19. Produced via immunoSEQ multiplex PCR; TCRdb's table is partial and in-frame only. The profile shows hundreds of thousands of clones, approximately 85% of them singletons. Material for sequencing was peripheral blood. All receptors come from a man aged 45 to 65 with active or convalescent COVID-19. Each CDR3 is given with its conserved first and last residue. The D gene is left open where the match is weak. The size field is filled for only some rows; it gives once, few, many or a size class.

v_call	clone_size	j_call	d_call	cdr3_nt	cdr3_aa
TRBV19	.	TRBJ2-1	TRBD2	TGTGCCAGTAGGGGAAGACTAGCGGGAGGCCCGAGCTCCTACAATGAGCAGTTCTTC	CASRGRLAGGPSSYNEQFF
TRBV18	.	TRBJ2-3	.	TGTGCCAGCTCACCACCGACAACGGGCACAGATACGCAGTATTTT	CASSPPTTGTDTQYF
TRBV9	.	TRBJ2-3	.	TGTGCCAGCAGCGTATCCACCAGAAACACAGATACGCAGTATTTT	CASSVSTRNTDTQYF
TRBV4-1	.	TRBJ2-7	.	TGCGCCAGCAGCGGCAGGAACTCCTACGAGCAGTACTTC	CASSGRNSYEQYF
TRBV9	few	TRBJ1-1	.	TGTGCCAGCAGAGGAGAGGGGAACACTGAAGCTTTCTTT	CASRGEGNTEAFF
TRBV28	.	TRBJ1-5	TRBD1	TGTGCCAGCAGTTTACTACGGACAGGGGCCGGCAATCAGCCCCAGCATTTT	CASSLLRTGAGNQPQHF
TRBV2	.	TRBJ1-3	.	TGTGCCAGCAGTGTCGGAGAGTCCGGAAACACCATATATTTT	CASSVGESGNTIYF
TRBV5-1	.	TRBJ2-7	TRBD1	TGCGCCAGCAGCTTGACCCCCAGGGGGCCGGACAGCCCACCTAGGGAGCAGTACTTC	CASSLTPRGPDSPPREQYF
TRBV3-1/TRBV3-2	.	TRBJ2-4	.	TGTGCCAGCAGCCAAGGAGATGCTAGGGCCAAAAACATTCAGTACTTC	CASSQGDARAKNIQYF
TRBV6-5	once	TRBJ2-3	.	TGTGCCAGCAGTATTTCTCTTACGCAGTATTTT	CASSISLTQYF
TRBV11-1	once	TRBJ2-5	.	TGTGCCAGCAGCCGGGGTAGGCAGCAAGAGACCCAGTACTTC	CASSRGRQQETQYF
TRBV7-9	few	TRBJ2-7	.	TGTGCCAGCAGCCACACAAGACTAGATTCCTACGAGCAGTACTTC	CASSHTRLDSYEQYF
TRBV29-1	once	TRBJ2-6	.	TGCAGCGTTCGGAGGCCTGGGGCCAACGTCCTGACTTTC	CSVRRPGANVLTF
TRBV10-3	.	TRBJ1-1	.	TGTGCCATCAGTCGGGCTCAGGGCGAAGGTTTTAACACTGAAGCTTTCTTT	CAISRAQGEGFNTEAFF
TRBV7-8	.	TRBJ1-4	TRBD1	TGTGCCAGCAGCCGGACAGGAATGGGTGAAAAACTGTTTTTT	CASSRTGMGEKLFF
TRBV6-2/TRBV6-3	.	TRBJ2-5	TRBD2	TGTGCCAGCAGCCGGGGGGGGGAGACCCAGTACTTC	CASSRGGETQYF
TRBV5-1	once	TRBJ2-1	.	TGCGCCAGCAGCAGTGCAGCGGGCCTCAATGAGCAGTTCTTC	CASSSAAGLNEQFF
TRBV15	.	TRBJ2-7	TRBD2	TGTGCCACCAGCGCTCCAACCTCGGGACTAGCAGGCGAGCAGTACTTC	CATSAPTSGLAGEQYF
TRBV5-4	few	TRBJ2-6	.	TGTGCCAGCAGCACTAACAGGGACGGGTTTAGCGGGGCCAACGTCCTGACTTTC	CASSTNRDGFSGANVLTF
TRBV19	.	TRBJ2-7	.	TGTGCCAGTAGTATCGGCCCTCAGGGTTACGAGCAGTACTTC	CASSIGPQGYEQYF
TRBV23-1	.	TRBJ1-5	.	TGCGCCAGCAATCGACGGGATAGGGGGTATCAGCCCCAGCATTTT	CASNRRDRGYQPQHF
TRBV27	.	TRBJ2-1	TRBD2	TGTGCCAGCAGGCCGGGACTACCCAACAATGAGCAGTTCTTC	CASRPGLPNNEQFF
TRBV12-3/TRBV12-4	.	TRBJ2-5	.	TGTGCCAGCAGTTTAGTACAGGAGACCCAGTACTTC	CASSLVQETQYF
TRBV18	.	TRBJ2-5	TRBD2	TGTGCCAGCTCACCAAAGCGGGAGGGGGAAAAAGAGACCCAGTACTTC	CASSPKREGEKETQYF
TRBV5-1	once	TRBJ1-1	.	TGCGCCAGCAGTTCCGACAAGAACACTGAAGCTTTCTTT	CASSSDKNTEAFF
TRBV4-1	.	TRBJ2-6	TRBD1	TGCGCCAGCAGCCAAGAGGTAAGCGGGACAGGGCCGTTCTCTGGGGCCAACGTCCTGACTTTC	CASSQEVSGTGPFSGANVLTF
TRBV2	.	TRBJ2-2	.	TGTGCCAGCAGTGAGAGGAAAACCGGGGAGCTGTTTTTT	CASSERKTGELFF
TRBV5-1	.	TRBJ2-1	TRBD1	TGCGCCAGCAGCCAGGGGGCAATTAATGAGCAGTTCTTC	CASSQGAINEQFF
TRBV25-1	.	TRBJ1-6	.	TGTGCCAGCAGTGAAGTAGGACTTTCACCCCTCCACTTT	CASSEVGLSPLHF
TRBV25-1	.	TRBJ1-2	.	TGTGCCAGCAGTGAATCAGGGGAGTATGGCTACACCTTC	CASSESGEYGYTF
TRBV6-5	.	TRBJ2-7	.	TGTGCCACGAGGACAGAGGGAACCTACGAGCAGTACTTC	CATRTEGTYEQYF
TRBV2	.	TRBJ1-1	TRBD1	TGTGCCAGCCAAGGGACAGGGGGGGACACTGAAGCTTTCTTT	CASQGTGGDTEAFF
TRBV6-5	.	TRBJ2-7	.	TGTGCCAGCAGTTATGGTCCCGGCGGCGCCTACGAGCAGTACTTC	CASSYGPGGAYEQYF
TRBV2	.	TRBJ2-2	TRBD1	TGTGCCAGTTGCCGACAGGGTTGGACCGGGGAGCTGTTTTTT	CASCRQGWTGELFF
TRBV7-2	many	TRBJ2-7	TRBD1	TGTGCCAGCAGCTCCCGGACAGGGTCCCTCGAGCAGTACTTC	CASSSRTGSLEQYF
TRBV19	.	TRBJ1-6	.	TGTGCCAGTAGTATGTCTGGCACGAGGTCACCCCTCCACTTT	CASSMSGTRSPLHF
TRBV11-2	.	TRBJ2-7	.	TGTGCCAGCAGCCCTCTAAATATCGAGCAGTACTTC	CASSPLNIEQYF
TRBV6-1	.	TRBJ2-2	TRBD1	TGTGCCAGCAGTAAAGGGGACAGGGATCGTCGGGAGTTTGATTCCGGGGAGCTGTTTTTT	CASSKGDRDRREFDSGELFF
TRBV7-6	.	TRBJ1-1	.	TGTGCCAGCAGCCCGACAGGGAACACTGAAGCTTTCTTT	CASSPTGNTEAFF
TRBV7-8	.	TRBJ2-2	.	TGTGCCAGCAGCTCTGGGAGAACTACCGGGGAGCTGTTTTTT	CASSSGRTTGELFF
TRBV9	.	TRBJ2-3	TRBD1	TGTGCCAGCAGCGTAGTGGGACAGGGCACAGATACGCAGTATTTT	CASSVVGQGTDTQYF
TRBV6-6	.	TRBJ2-7	TRBD2	TGTGCCAGCAGTCCGCAGGGACTAGCGGAAAATTACGAGCAGTACTTC	CASSPQGLAENYEQYF
TRBV6-6	.	TRBJ1-3	TRBD1	TGTGCCAGCAGTTACGACACAGGGGCTGGAAACACCATATATTTT	CASSYDTGAGNTIYF
TRBV28	few	TRBJ1-2	.	TGTGCCAGCAGTTTAGGGTCAACAGGGACGGGCTACACCTTC	CASSLGSTGTGYTF
TRBV20-1	.	TRBJ2-1	TRBD2	TGCAGTGCTAGTCTAGCGGGAGGGTCCCGTGAGCAGTTCTTC	CSASLAGGSREQFF